What follows describes a single TCR beta chain. Its antigen is not known. Clones were read by immunoSEQ multiplex PCR, and TCRdb kept only the in-frame ones, dropping some. The sample has approximately 170,000 clones, 75% to 95% seen once. The data belong to a study of cytomegalovirus exposure and HLA in healthy donors. Study-level results: It was found in a later analysis that first-cohort TCR clusters tended to co-occur in the approximately 120 validation repertoires. Usually a TCR sequence was rare, but some public TCRs were found in many donors.

Trimming removed 2 bases at V and 0 bases at J, with 8 bases between. Germline V CDR1 and CDR2: SGHRS, YFSETQ. The CDR3 sequence is 15 residues long. The TCR originated in a woman aged 18-35 years in good health and CMV-seropositive. The specimen sequenced was PBMCs. This sequence joins TRBV5-1 and TRBJ1-4, with D perhaps matching TRBD1 (5 bases). The CDR3 loop reads CASSFDSATNEKLFF. In DNA, the CDR3 is TGCGCCAGCAGCTTCGACAGCGCAACTAATGAAAAACTGTTTTTT.